Shown below are 16 T cell receptor beta chains from a single sample sequenced in a study of T cells after yellow fever vaccination. MiXCR, applied by TCRdb to the 5' RACE reads, yields one record per CDR3 protein. The sample has 170,000 or so distinct CDR3 sequences; about 6% are singletons. Specimen: CD4+ T cells sorted from PBMCs, collected on the day of the first yellow fever vaccination. These receptors all come from a young man who received the YFV17D yellow fever vaccine.

This clonotype was observed a handful of times. CDR3 DNA: TGTGCCAGCAGTTACTGGGGAGGGGTCCTAGAGACCCAGTACTTC. Its translation is CASSYWGGVLETQYF. The V and J genes are TRBV6-5 and TRBJ2-5; 7 nucleotides align to TRBD2. V lost 1 base to trimming and J lost 4 bases; unmatched junction nucleotides: 6. Germline V gene lookup returns CDR1 MNHEY and CDR2 SVGAGI. The CDR3 extends over 15 amino acids.

The rearrangement uses TRBV28 and TRBJ2-2; D assignment may be TRBD1 or TRBD2 (5 bases each). The CDR3 has 15 amino acids. Deletions cut 3 bases from V and 4 bases from J, with 12 bases between. Germline values: CDR1 MDHEN, CDR2 SYDVKM. The CDR3 DNA reads TGTGCCAGCAGTTTTCGGGGCAGAGCCACCGGGGAGCTGTTTTTT. This gives the protein CASSFRGRATGELFF.

This chain uses TRBV6-4 with TRBJ1-1; TRBD1 agrees at 9 bases. CDR1 is MRHNA and CDR2 is SNTAGT in the germline V gene. This CDR3 region has 13 residues. Losses at the gene ends were 11 bases for V and 1 base for J; bases not matched to a gene: 5. The CDR3 coding sequence is TGTGCCGACCCGGGACAGGGGAACACTGAAGCTTTCTTT. As protein: CADPGQGNTEAFF.

This clonotype has more than one count but fewer than ten. CDR3 nucleotide sequence: TGTGCCAGTAGCCGACCTGGACAGCCTGGGGCCAACGTCCTGACTTTC. This gives the protein CASSRPGQPGANVLTF. The chain couples TRBV19 to TRBJ2-6; maybe TRBD1 (6 bases). Trimming took off 6 bases at V and 2 bases at J, with 14 bases between the two ends. Germline values: CDR1 LNHDA, CDR2 SQIVND (reference sequence). This CDR3 region has 16 residues.

This clonotype was detected many times. V usage is TRBV18 and J usage is TRBJ2-3; TRBD2 matches 10 bases. The CDR3 sequence is 16 residues long. After removal of 3 bases from V and 4 bases from J, the junction contained 7 bases not matched to a gene. Germline CDR1 KGHSH, CDR2 LQKENI. The CDR3 here is CASSPTSGGAADTQYF. The CDR3 DNA is TGTGCCAGCTCACCGACAAGCGGGGGGGCTGCAGATACGCAGTATTTT.

The V gene is TRBV6-2 or TRBV6-3, the J gene TRBJ2-7; D unresolved. With 9 bases removed from V and 0 bases from J, the gap between germline ends came to 15 bases. Germline V gene sequence: CDR1 MNHEY, CDR2 SVGEGT. The CDR3 contains 14 residues. The DNA of the CDR3 is TGTGCCAGTAGCAACGGCAGGAGCTCCTACGAGCAGTACGTC. Translated, it gives CASSNGRSSYEQYV.

This clonotype was seen a handful of times. The chain employs TRBV30 and TRBJ2-6, with 9 bases fitting TRBD1. The CDR3 contains 15 residues. Trimming took 3 bases from V and 4 from J; bases not matched to a gene: 4. Per germline, CDR1 GTSNPN and CDR2 SVGIG (reference sequence). The CDR3 is CAWSTGGAGANVLTF. The CDR3 DNA reads as TGTGCCTGGAGCACAGGGGGCGCGGGGGCCAACGTCCTGACTTTC.

The chain combines TRBV4-2 with TRBJ1-2, with D possibly matching TRBD1 (5 bases). The CDR3 has 16 residues. Germline CDR1 and CDR2: LGHNA and YNFKEQ. V lost 0 bases and J lost 4, with 15 bases in between. This CDR3 reads CASSQDQGRSTYGYTF. As DNA, the CDR3 is TGTGCCAGCAGCCAAGACCAGGGTCGGTCGACCTATGGCTACACCTTC.

This clonotype was counted a few times. This chain connects TRBV11-3 to TRBJ2-5; 7 bases match TRBD2. Unmatched junction bases numbered 4, after V lost 2 bases and J lost 1 base. The CDR3 length is 15 residues. Germline V gene sequence: CDR1 SGHNT, CDR2 YENEEA. CDR3: CASSLRAGTQETQYF. The CDR3 bases are TGTGCCAGCAGCTTACGAGCGGGGACCCAAGAGACCCAGTACTTC.

This clonotype has a handful of counts. J is TRBJ1-1 and V is TRBV6-5; no clear D. The germline V gene encodes CDR1 MNHEY and CDR2 SVGAGI. The V gene lost 0 bases and the J gene lost 3 bases, with 5 bases spanning the gap. CDR3 length: 13 amino acids. The CDR3 sequence: CASSYSDDTEAFF. The CDR3 DNA follows: TGTGCCAGCAGTTACTCGGATGACACTGAAGCTTTCTTT.

In this sample, this clonotype turned up many times. DNA for the CDR3: TGTGCCAGCTCCACAGGGAACACTGAAGCTTTCTTT. Translation gives CASSTGNTEAFF. The chain has TRBV18 and TRBJ1-1; D is possibly TRBD1 (5 bases). This CDR3 has 12 amino acids. Deletions cut 6 bases from V and 1 base from J, with 6 bases between. CDR1 is KGHSH, CDR2 LQKENI, per germline.

This clonotype has ten or more counts. The chain joins TRBV10-3 to TRBJ2-2; a weak D match, TRBD2 (7 bases). This CDR3 spans 12 amino acids. Germline V gene sequence: CDR1 ENHRY, CDR2 SYGVKD. V was pared by 7 bases and J by 9 bases, with 12 bases between. CDR3 nucleotides: TGTGCCATCACCACGGGGGGCCGGGAGCTGTTTTTT. Amino acid sequence: CAITTGGRELFF.

The CDR3 coding sequence is TGTGCCAGCAGCGGGACCACAGGGAGCTATGGCTACACCTTC. It translates to CASSGTTGSYGYTF. The chain links TRBV9 to TRBJ1-2; D might be TRBD1 (6 bases). Germline assignment: CDR1 SGDLS and CDR2 YYNGEE. Trimming removed 3 bases from V and 4 bases from J, with 13 bases in between. The CDR3 loop spans 14 amino acids.

Ten or more counts support this clonotype. The CDR3 DNA reads as TGCAGTGCTAGCTGGACCCAAACCACAGATACGCAGTATTTT. Translation: CSASWTQTTDTQYF. This chain uses TRBV20-1 with TRBJ2-3, with no clear D. Looked up from germline, CDR1 is DFQATT and CDR2 is SNEGSKA (reference sequence). Trimming cost V 3 bases and J 2 bases, with 12 bases left between them. The CDR3 spans 14 residues.

This clonotype was seen only a few times. The chain has TRBV12-3 or TRBV12-4 and TRBJ2-7, with D perhaps TRBD1 or TRBD2 (5 bases each). The CDR3 length is 19 residues. The germline V and J ends were trimmed by 5 bases and 4 bases, with 30 bases remaining between them. CDR3 amino acids: CASSNRRAAGRSPGYEQYF. CDR3 coding DNA: TGTGCCAGCAGTAACCGAAGGGCGGCAGGGAGATCCCCAGGATACGAGCAGTACTTC.

This clonotype was recorded at least ten times. The genes are TRBV2 and TRBJ2-1, with 10 bases aligning to TRBD2. Germline CDR1 is SNHLY and CDR2 is FYNNEI. The CDR3 is made up of 16 amino acids. The junction had 7 bases not matched to a gene; V was cut back by 4 bases and J by 4 bases. The CDR3 DNA reads as TGTGCCAGCAGTGCGATAGGACTAGCGGCTTACAATGAGCAGTTCTTC. It is translated as CASSAIGLAAYNEQFF.